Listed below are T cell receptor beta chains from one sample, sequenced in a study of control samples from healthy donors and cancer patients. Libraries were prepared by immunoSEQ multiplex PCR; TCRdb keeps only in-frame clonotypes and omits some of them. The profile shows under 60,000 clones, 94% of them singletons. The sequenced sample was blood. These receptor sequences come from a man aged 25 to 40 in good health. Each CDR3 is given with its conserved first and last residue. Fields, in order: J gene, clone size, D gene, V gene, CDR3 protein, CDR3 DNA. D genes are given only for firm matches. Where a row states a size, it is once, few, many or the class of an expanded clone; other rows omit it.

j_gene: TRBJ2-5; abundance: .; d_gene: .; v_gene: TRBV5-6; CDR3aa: CASSAKGQETQYF; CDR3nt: TGTGCCAGCAGCGCGAAAGGGCAAGAGACCCAGTACTTC
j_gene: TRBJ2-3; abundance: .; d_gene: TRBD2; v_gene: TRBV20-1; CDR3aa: CSASISGGAQSDTQYF; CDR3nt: TGCAGTGCTAGTATTAGCGGGGGAGCTCAATCAGATACGCAGTATTTT
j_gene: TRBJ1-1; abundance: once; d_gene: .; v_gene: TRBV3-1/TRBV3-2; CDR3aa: CASSPGWREIKNTEAFF; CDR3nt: TGTGCCAGCAGCCCAGGATGGAGGGAGATAAAGAACACTGAAGCTTTCTTT
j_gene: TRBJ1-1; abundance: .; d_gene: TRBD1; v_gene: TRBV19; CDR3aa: CASSIWDSRKNTEAFF; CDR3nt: TGTGCCAGTAGTATATGGGACAGTAGAAAGAACACTGAAGCTTTCTTT
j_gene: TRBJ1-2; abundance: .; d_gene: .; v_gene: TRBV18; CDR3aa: CASSSPWTTNYGYTF; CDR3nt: TGTGCCAGCTCATCTCCATGGACCACCAACTATGGCTACACCTTC
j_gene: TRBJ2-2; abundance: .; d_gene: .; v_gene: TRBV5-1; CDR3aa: CASSTQLDSNTGELFF; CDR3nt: TGCGCCAGCAGCACCCAGCTCGATTCGAACACCGGGGAGCTGTTTTTT
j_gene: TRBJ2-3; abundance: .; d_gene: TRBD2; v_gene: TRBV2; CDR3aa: CASSYLGGGNTDTQYF; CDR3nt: TGTGCCAGCAGCTACCTTGGCGGGGGGAACACAGATACGCAGTATTTT
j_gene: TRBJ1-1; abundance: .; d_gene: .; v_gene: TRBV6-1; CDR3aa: CASSEATSWPTEAFF; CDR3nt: TGTGCCAGCAGTGAAGCGACGTCCTGGCCTACTGAAGCTTTCTTT
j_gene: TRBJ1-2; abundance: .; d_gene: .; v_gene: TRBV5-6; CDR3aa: CASSLADAQGGYTF; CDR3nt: TGTGCCAGCAGCTTGGCCGATGCCCAGGGGGGCTACACCTTC
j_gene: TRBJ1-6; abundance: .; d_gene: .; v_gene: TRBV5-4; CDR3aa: CASSRGGGEIGSPLHF; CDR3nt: TGTGCCAGCAGCCGGGGCGGGGGCGAGATAGGATCACCCCTCCACTTT
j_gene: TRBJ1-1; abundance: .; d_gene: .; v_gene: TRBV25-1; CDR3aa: CASSGGAFVLNTEAFF; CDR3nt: TGTGCCAGCAGTGGCGGGGCGTTTGTCCTGAACACTGAAGCTTTCTTT
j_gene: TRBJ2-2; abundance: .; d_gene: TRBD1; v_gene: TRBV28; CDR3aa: CASSVWTGDTGELFF; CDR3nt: TGTGCCAGCAGTGTCTGGACAGGGGACACCGGGGAGCTGTTTTTT
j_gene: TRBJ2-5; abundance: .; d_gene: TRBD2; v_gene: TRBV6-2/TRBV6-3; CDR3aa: CASSYGGGTGAQYF; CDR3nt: TGTGCCAGCAGTTATGGCGGGGGGACCGGGGCCCAGTACTTC
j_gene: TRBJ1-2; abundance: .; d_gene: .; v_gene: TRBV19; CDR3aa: CATKGGDGYTF; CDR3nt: TGTGCCACTAAGGGGGGGGATGGCTACACCTTC
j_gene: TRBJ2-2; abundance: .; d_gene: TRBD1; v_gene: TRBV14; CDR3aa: CASTRQGENTGELFF; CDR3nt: TGTGCCAGCACCAGACAGGGCGAGAACACCGGGGAGCTGTTTTTT
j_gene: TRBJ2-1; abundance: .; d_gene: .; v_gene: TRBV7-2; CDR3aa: CASSLAGGPYEQFF; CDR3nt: TGTGCCAGCAGCTTAGCGGGGGGGCCGTATGAGCAGTTCTTC
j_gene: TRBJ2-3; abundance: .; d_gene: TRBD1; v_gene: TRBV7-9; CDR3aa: CASSTPGQRRLATDTQYF; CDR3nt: TGTGCCAGCAGCACCCCGGGACAGAGACGGTTAGCCACAGATACGCAGTATTTT
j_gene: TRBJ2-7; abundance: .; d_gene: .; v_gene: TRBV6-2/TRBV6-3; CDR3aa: CASSPRGAGLSSYEQYF; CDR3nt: TGTGCCAGCAGCCCACGTGGTGCGGGGCTGAGCTCCTACGAGCAGTACTTC
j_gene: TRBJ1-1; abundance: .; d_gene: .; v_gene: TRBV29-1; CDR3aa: CSVEDLQLAEAFF; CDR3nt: TGCAGCGTTGAAGATTTACAGCTAGCTGAAGCTTTCTTT
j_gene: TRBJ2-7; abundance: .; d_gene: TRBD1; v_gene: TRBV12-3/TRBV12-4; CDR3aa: CASSQGVGYEQYF; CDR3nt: TGTGCCAGCAGTCAGGGGGTGGGCTACGAGCAGTACTTC
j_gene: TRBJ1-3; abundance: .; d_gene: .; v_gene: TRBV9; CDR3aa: CASSPDGITGNTIYF; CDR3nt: TGTGCCAGCAGCCCAGACGGGATCACTGGAAACACCATATATTTT
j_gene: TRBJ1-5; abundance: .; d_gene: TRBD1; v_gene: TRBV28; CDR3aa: CATAGGDSNQPQHF; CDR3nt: TGTGCCACCGCAGGGGGGGACTCCAATCAGCCCCAGCATTTT
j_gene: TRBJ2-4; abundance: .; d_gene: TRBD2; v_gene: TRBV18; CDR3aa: CASSPPVEGGRNIQYF; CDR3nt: TGTGCCAGCTCACCACCGGTTGAGGGAGGGCGAAACATTCAGTACTTC
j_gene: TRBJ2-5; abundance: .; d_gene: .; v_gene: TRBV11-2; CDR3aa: CASSWDPGLQETQYF; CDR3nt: TGTGCCAGCAGCTGGGATCCGGGACTGCAAGAGACCCAGTACTTC
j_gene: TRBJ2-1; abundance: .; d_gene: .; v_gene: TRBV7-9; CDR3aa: CASSLDGANEQFF; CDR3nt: TGTGCCAGCAGCTTAGACGGGGCCAATGAGCAGTTCTTC
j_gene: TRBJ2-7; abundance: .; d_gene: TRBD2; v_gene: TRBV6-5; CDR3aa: CASSLSGSEYEQYF; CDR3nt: TGTGCCAGCAGCCTTAGCGGGAGTGAGTACGAGCAGTACTTC
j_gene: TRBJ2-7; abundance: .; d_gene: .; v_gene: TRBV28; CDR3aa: CASRETTKQYF; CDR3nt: TGTGCCAGTCGAGAGACTACGAAGCAGTACTTC
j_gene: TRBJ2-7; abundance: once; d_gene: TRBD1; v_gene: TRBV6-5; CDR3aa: CASTRTGTGSYEQYF; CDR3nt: TGTGCCAGCACTAGAACCGGGACAGGTTCCTACGAGCAGTACTTC
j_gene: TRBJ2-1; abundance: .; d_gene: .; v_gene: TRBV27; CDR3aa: CASSTRDGSYNEQFF; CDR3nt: TGTGCCAGCAGTACCCGGGACGGTTCCTACAATGAGCAGTTCTTC
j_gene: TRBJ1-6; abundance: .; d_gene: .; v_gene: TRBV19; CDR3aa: CATGRQTYNSPLHF; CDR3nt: TGTGCCACCGGCCGACAGACCTATAATTCACCCCTCCACTTT
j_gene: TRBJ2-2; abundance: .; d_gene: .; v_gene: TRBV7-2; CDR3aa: CASSSRPRGNYPGELFF; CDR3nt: TGTGCCAGCAGCTCTCGACCAAGGGGTAATTACCCCGGGGAGCTGTTTTTT